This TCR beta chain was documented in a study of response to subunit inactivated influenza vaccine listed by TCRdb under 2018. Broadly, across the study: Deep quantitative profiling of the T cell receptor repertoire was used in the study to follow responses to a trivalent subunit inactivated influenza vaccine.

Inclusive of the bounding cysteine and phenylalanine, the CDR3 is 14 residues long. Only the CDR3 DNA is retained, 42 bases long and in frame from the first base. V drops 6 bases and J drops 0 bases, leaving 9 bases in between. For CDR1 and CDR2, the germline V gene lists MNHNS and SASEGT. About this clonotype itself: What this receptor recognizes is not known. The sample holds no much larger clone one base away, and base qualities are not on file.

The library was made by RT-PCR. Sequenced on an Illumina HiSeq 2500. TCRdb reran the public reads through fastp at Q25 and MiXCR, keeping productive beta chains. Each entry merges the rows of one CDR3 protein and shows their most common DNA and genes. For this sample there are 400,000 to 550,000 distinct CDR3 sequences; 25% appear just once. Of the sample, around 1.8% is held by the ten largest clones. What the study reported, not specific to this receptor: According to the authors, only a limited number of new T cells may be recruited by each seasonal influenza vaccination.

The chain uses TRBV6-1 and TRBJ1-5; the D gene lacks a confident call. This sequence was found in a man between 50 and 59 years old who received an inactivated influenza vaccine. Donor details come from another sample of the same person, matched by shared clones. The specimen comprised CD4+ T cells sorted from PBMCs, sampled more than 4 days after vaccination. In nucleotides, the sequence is TGTGCCAGCAGCCAGGAATATAGCAATCAGCCCCAGCATTTT. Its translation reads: CASSQEYSNQPQHF.